These 5 T cell receptor beta chains share one sample of origin, sequenced in a study of CD8+CD57+ T cells in acquired aplastic anemia. Genomic DNA, serving as template, underwent TCR beta VDJ and CDR3 profiling. TCRdb reprocessed the reads via MiXCR and lists one record per CDR3 protein. The sample consists of approximately 380,000 distinct CDR3 sequences, about two thirds of them appearing once. Sample: sorted CD4+, CD8+, or CD8+CD57+ T cells (not recorded which) from PBMCs. The receptors shown here come from a human donor in good health, serving as a control.

The chain recombines TRBV9 with TRBJ2-7; no clear D. Trimming took off 0 bases at V and 8 bases at J, with 15 bases between the two ends. The CDR3 runs 14 residues. Germline CDR1 is SGDLS and CDR2 is YYNGEE. CDR3 protein: CASSVDTEQPQQYF. In DNA, the CDR3 is TGTGCCAGCAGCGTAGACACCGAGCAGCCCCAGCAGTACTTC. Filled out from reference TRBV9 and TRBJ2-7, the complete variable domain reads DSGVTQTPKHLITATGQRVTLRCSPRSGDLSVYWYQQSLDQGLQFLIQYYNGEERAKGNILERFSAQQFPDLHSELNLSSLELGDSALYFCASSVDTEQPQQYFGPGTRLTVT.

This clonotype has a count of ten or more. This chain joins TRBV19 and TRBJ1-1; weak D call: TRBD1 (5 bases). CDR1 is LNHDA, CDR2 SQIVND, per germline (reference sequence). The CDR3 has 16 residues. Deletions cut 6 bases from V and 1 base from J, with 18 bases between. CDR3 residues: CASSRGSGTPNTEAFF. The CDR3 nucleotides read TGTGCCAGTAGCCGCGGATCCGGGACCCCGAACACTGAAGCTTTCTTT.

This clonotype was seen once. An end of the junction differs from the germline gene, which may be a read error. The V gene is TRBV7-9, the J gene TRBJ1-1, with D possibly matching TRBD1 (5 bases). Germline loops: CDR1 SEHNR, CDR2 FQNEAQ (reference sequence). The CDR3 is 13 amino acids. The CDR3 DNA sequence: TGTGCCAGCAGTTGGACGGGGGAGAACGAAGCTCTCTTT. It codes for CASSWTGENEALF.

Points on this clonotype: Germline is not matched at one junction end, which may reflect a read error. The chain recombines TRBV7-2 with TRBJ1-6; TRBD1 might be the D (6 bases). The CDR3 loop spans 15 amino acids. The germline gives CDR1 SGHTA, CDR2 FQGNSA. CDR3 in DNA: TGTGCCAGCAGCTTAGCGTGGACAGCCAATTCTCCCCACCACTTT. Translating it yields CASSLAWTANSPHHF.

Of note for this clonotype: Germline is not matched at one junction end, which may reflect a read error. The V gene is TRBV25-1, the J gene TRBJ2-3; either TRBD1 or TRBD2 may supply D (6 bases each). The V gene's germline CDR1 is MGHDK and CDR2 SYGVNS. The CDR3 totals 15 residues. CDR3 DNA: TGTGCCAGCAGTACGCTAGGGGGAGCGGGCGATACCCAGAATTTT. Its protein is CASSTLGGAGDTQNF.